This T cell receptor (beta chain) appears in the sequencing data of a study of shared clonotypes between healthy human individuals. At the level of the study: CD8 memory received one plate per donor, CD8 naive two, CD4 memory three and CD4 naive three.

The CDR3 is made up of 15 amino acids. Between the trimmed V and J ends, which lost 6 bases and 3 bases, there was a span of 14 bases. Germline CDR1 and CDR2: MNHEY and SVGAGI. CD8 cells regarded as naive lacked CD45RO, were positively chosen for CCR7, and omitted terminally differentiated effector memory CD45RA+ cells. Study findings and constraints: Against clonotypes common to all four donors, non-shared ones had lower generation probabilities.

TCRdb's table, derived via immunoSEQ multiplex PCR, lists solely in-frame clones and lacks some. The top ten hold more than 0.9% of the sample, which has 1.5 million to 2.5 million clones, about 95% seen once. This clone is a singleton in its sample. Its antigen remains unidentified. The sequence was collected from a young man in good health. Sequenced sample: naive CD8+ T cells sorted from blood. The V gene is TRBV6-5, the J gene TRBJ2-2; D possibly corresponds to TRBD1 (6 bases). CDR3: CASRATGMDTGELFF. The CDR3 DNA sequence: TGTGCCAGCAGAGCTACAGGGATGGACACCGGGGAGCTGTTTTTT.